One and the same sample provided the 14 T cell receptor beta chains below, sequenced in a study of cytomegalovirus exposure and HLA in healthy donors. The protocol was immunoSEQ multiplex PCR, while the TCRdb copy is restricted to in-frame clones and leaves out a portion. The sample lists 150,000 to 250,000 clones, about 81% occurring once. The sample comprised PBMCs. Every receptor here comes from a woman younger than 45 in good health and CMV-seronegative.

This rearrangement joins TRBV9 to TRBJ2-5; 8 bases match TRBD2. Germline loops: CDR1 SGDLS, CDR2 YYNGEE. This CDR3 has 16 residues. The trim removed 4 bases at V and 1 base at J, leaving 9 bases unmatched. Here the CDR3 DNA reads TGTGCCAGCAGCCTACGAGCGGGGGCCGGCCAAGAGACCCAGTACTTC. Translation: CASSLRAGAGQETQYF.

This clone occurred many times. The chain recombines TRBV6-1 with TRBJ2-7, with a tentative D call TRBD2 (6 bases). Germline CDR1 and CDR2: MNHNS and SASEGT. V was shortened by 2 bases and J by 0 bases, with 14 bases between the two germline ends. This CDR3 is 16 amino acids long. CDR3 residues: CASSESGGDSSYEQYF. The CDR3 DNA reads as TGTGCCAGCAGTGAATCGGGTGGGGACTCCTCCTACGAGCAGTACTTC.

The chain joins TRBV27 to TRBJ2-1; 11 bases line up with TRBD2. V was pared by 5 bases and J by 5 bases, with 8 bases of the junction left unmatched. Germline-derived CDR1 and CDR2 are MNHEY and SMNVEV (reference sequence). The CDR3 spans 16 residues. The CDR3 here is CASSPLASGRHNEQFF. The CDR3, as DNA: TGTGCCAGCAGTCCACTGGCTAGCGGGAGGCACAATGAGCAGTTCTTC.

This chain joins TRBV9 and TRBJ1-1; possibly TRBD1 for D (5 bases). This CDR3 has 14 residues. Trimming removed 0 bases at V and 2 bases at J, with 8 bases between. Per the germline V gene, CDR1 is SGDLS and CDR2 is YYNGEE. The CDR3 here is CASSVVDRNTEAFF. The CDR3 DNA follows: TGTGCCAGCAGCGTAGTTGACAGAAACACTGAAGCTTTCTTT.

V and J are TRBV2 and TRBJ1-1; D is undetermined. The CDR3 has 14 residues. The germline gives CDR1 SNHLY, CDR2 FYNNEI. V was shortened by 5 bases and J by 0 bases, with 10 bases between the two germline ends. The CDR3 region has the DNA TGTGCCAGCAGTTGGGAGAAAATGAACACTGAAGCTTTCTTT. Protein product: CASSWEKMNTEAFF.

The chain employs TRBV7-3 and TRBJ2-7, with 12 bases aligning to TRBD1. This CDR3 region has 15 residues. Germline CDR1 reads SGHTA; CDR2 reads FQGTGA. Losses at the gene ends were 2 bases for V and 5 bases for J; bases not matched to a gene: 4. DNA for the CDR3: TGTGCCAGCAGCTTATCCGGGACAGGGGGCGACGAGCAGTACTTC. Encoded protein: CASSLSGTGGDEQYF.

The V and J genes are TRBV19 and TRBJ2-1; TRBD2 agrees at 9 bases. The CDR3 extends over 16 amino acids. After removal of 1 base from V and 9 bases from J, the junction contained 10 bases not matched to a gene. CDR1 is LNHDA and CDR2 is SQIVND in the germline V gene (reference sequence). CDR3 sequence reads: CASSIAASGESFEQFF. CDR3 DNA: TGTGCCAGTAGTATAGCGGCTAGCGGGGAATCTTTTGAGCAGTTCTTC.

The CDR3 spells CAISDGRSTDTQYF. The CDR3 region has the DNA TGTGCCATCAGTGATGGCAGGAGCACAGATACGCAGTATTTT. This chain joins TRBV10-3 and TRBJ2-3; D remains ambiguous. The CDR3 runs 14 residues. CDR1 is ENHRY, CDR2 SYGVKD, per germline. Between the trimmed V and J ends, which lost 3 bases and 0 bases, there was a span of 7 bases.

The chain couples TRBV2 to TRBJ2-6; weak D call: TRBD2 (5 bases). The germline CDR1 and CDR2 sequences are SNHLY and FYNNEI. V shed 11 bases and J shed 2 bases, with 13 bases lying between them. This CDR3 contains 14 residues. The CDR3 loop is CARRWRTGANVLTF. In nucleotides, the CDR3 is TGTGCCCGCCGTTGGAGGACTGGGGCCAACGTCCTGACTTTC.

This chain uses TRBV6-7 with TRBJ2-5; 7 nucleotides match TRBD1. TRBV6-7 is an open reading frame, and its role is uncertain. The CDR3 runs 13 residues. Trimming removed 5 bases from V and 5 bases from J; junction bases left unmatched: 5. The CDR3, as DNA: TGTGCCAGCAGTCCAGGGGGAAGGGAGACCCAGTACTTC. The encoded protein is CASSPGGRETQYF.

The genes are TRBV5-6 and TRBJ1-1; the match to TRBD1 covers 10 bases. The germline CDR1 and CDR2 sequences are SGHDT and YYEEEE. J was trimmed by 4 bases and V by 5 bases; bases with no gene match: 5. This CDR3 contains 14 residues. Here the CDR3 DNA reads TGTGCCAGCAGACGACAGGGGGCCTCCACTGAAGCTTTCTTT. Protein sequence: CASRRQGASTEAFF.

V is TRBV30 and J is TRBJ2-1; D call uncertain. The CDR3 runs to 13 residues. The V and J ends lost 4 bases and 2 bases respectively, with 9 bases between them. In germline, CDR1 is GTSNPN, CDR2 SVGIG (reference sequence). Written as DNA, the CDR3 is TGTGCCTGGACTGGCCAGGCCTACAATGAGCAGTTCTTC. Translating it yields CAWTGQAYNEQFF.

The chain links TRBV7-2 to TRBJ2-1; no clear D gene. CDR1 is SGHTA, CDR2 FQGNSA, per germline. The CDR3 runs to 13 residues. Trimming shortened V by 5 bases and J by 8 bases, and 13 bases separated the two germline ends. CDR3 bases: TGTGCCAGCAGCCCGGCCCGTCAGGATGAGCAGTTCTTC. This sequence encodes CASSPARQDEQFF.

The chain is built from TRBV12-5 and TRBJ2-5; 9 positions match TRBD2. V lost 3 bases, J lost 4 bases, and 0 bases stayed unmatched. Germline CDR1 is LGHNT and CDR2 is FRNRAP. The length of the CDR3 is 13 residues. CDR3 protein: CASGFSGGETQYF. CDR3 coding DNA: TGTGCTAGTGGTTTTAGCGGGGGAGAGACCCAGTACTTC.